This TCR beta chain was profiled in a study of T cell responses to AZD1222 COVID-19 vaccine. CDR1 and CDR2 (germline): MDHEN, SYDVKM. Trimming cost V 1 base and J 6 bases; bases outside gene matches: 10. The CDR3 is 17 residues long. The assay was immunoSEQ multiplex PCR, and TCRdb's table has in-frame clones only and misses some. The top ten hold 2.4% of the sample, which has around 120,000 clones, more than 85% seen once. This receptor was taken from an adult in good health. This chain joins TRBV28 and TRBJ1-2, with 11 bases matching TRBD1. Source: peripheral blood, taken on day 0 of AZD1222 vaccination. CDR3 sequence reads: CASSLSPPGQGVDGYTF. The CDR3 bases are TGTGCCAGCAGTTTATCCCCTCCGGGACAGGGGGTAGATGGCTACACCTTC.